This T cell receptor (beta chain) is from a study of PD-1 blockade in classical Hodgkin lymphoma. As to this clone: Its target is unknown.

Germline CDR1 GTSNPN, CDR2 SVGIG (reference sequence). The CDR3 has 15 residues. V lost 8 bases, J lost 0 bases, and 14 bases lay in between. Following autologous stem cell transplantation, relapse occurred in every patient, and exposure to brentuximab vedotin varied. Study results and caveats: The study found complete responders had baseline diversity similar to newly diagnosed patients. Newly diagnosed patients reportedly trailed healthy donors in baseline TCR diversity. While CD8+ TCR diversity did not rise significantly by C4D1, CD4+ TCR diversity did.

TCRdb's table, derived via immunoSEQ multiplex PCR, lists solely in-frame clones and lacks some. The table shows 55,000 to 65,000 clones, with 85% to 90% occurring only once. Here the sequenced sample was peripheral blood mononuclear cells (PBMCs), taken at baseline. J is TRBJ2-6 and V is TRBV30, with D perhaps matching TRBD2 (5 bases). This TCR derives from a human donor with classical Hodgkin lymphoma. This chain's CDR3 is CAVVRGYSGANVLTF. The CDR3 coding sequence is TGTGCCGTGGTACGGGGTTACTCTGGGGCCAACGTCCTGACTTTC.